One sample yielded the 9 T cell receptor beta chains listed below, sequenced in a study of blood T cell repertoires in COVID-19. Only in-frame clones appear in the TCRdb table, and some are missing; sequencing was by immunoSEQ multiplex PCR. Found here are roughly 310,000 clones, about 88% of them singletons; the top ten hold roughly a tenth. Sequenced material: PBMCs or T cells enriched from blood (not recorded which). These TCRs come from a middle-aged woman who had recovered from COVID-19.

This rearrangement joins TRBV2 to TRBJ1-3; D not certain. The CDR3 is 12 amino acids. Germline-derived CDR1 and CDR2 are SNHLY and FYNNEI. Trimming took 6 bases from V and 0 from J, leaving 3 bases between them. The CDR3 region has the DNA TGTGCCAGCAGCTACTCTGGAAACACCATATATTTT. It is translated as CASSYSGNTIYF.

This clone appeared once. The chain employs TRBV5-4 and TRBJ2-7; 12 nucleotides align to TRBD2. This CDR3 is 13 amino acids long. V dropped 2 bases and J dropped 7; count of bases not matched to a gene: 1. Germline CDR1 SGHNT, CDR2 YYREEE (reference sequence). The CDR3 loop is CASSFLAGGEQYF. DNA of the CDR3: TGTGCCAGCAGCTTTCTAGCGGGGGGGGAGCAGTACTTC.

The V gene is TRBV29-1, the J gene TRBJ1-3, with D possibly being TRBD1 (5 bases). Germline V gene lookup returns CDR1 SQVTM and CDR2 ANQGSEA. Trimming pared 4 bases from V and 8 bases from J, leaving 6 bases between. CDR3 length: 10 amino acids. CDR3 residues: CSVVTDTIYF. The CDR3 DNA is TGCAGCGTTGTGACAGACACCATATATTTT.

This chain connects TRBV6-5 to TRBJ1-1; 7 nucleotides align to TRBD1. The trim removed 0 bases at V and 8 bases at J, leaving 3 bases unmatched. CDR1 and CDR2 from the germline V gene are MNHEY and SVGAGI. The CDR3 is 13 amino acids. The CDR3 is CASSYSGQVEAFF. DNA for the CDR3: TGTGCCAGCAGTTACTCTGGACAGGTAGAAGCTTTCTTT.

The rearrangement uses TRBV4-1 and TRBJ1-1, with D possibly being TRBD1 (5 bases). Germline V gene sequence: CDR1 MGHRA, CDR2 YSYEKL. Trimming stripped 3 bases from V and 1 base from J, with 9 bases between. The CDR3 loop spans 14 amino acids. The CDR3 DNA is TGCGCCAGCAGCCACGGCAGGGAGAACACTGAAGCTTTCTTT. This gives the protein CASSHGRENTEAFF.

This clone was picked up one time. CDR3 sequence: CASSLGGGMADTQYF. The CDR3 coding sequence is TGTGCCAGCAGCCTGGGAGGGGGAATGGCGGATACGCAGTATTTT. The J gene is TRBJ2-3, the V gene TRBV5-4; perhaps TRBD2 as D (7 bases). The CDR3 contains 15 residues. Trimming removed 4 bases from V and 6 bases from J, with 18 bases in between. Germline CDR1 reads SGHNT; CDR2 reads YYREEE (reference sequence).

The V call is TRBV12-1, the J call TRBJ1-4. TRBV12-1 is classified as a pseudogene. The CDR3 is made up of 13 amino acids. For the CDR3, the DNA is TGTGCCAGCAGCTTCTGTCTTAATGAAAAACTGTTTTTT. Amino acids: CASSFCLNEKLFF.

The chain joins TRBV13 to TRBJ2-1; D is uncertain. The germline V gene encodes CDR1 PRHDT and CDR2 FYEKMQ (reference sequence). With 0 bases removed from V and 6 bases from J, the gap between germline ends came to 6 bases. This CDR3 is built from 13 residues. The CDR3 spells CASSLGLLNEQFF. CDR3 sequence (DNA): TGTGCCAGCAGCTTAGGTCTTCTCAATGAGCAGTTCTTC.

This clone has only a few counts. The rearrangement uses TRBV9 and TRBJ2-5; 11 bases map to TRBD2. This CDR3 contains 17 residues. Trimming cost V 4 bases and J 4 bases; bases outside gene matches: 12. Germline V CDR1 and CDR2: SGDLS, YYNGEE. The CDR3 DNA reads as TGTGCCAGCAGCATGGGACTAGCGGATACCGGGAGAGAGACCCAGTACTTC. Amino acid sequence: CASSMGLADTGRETQYF.